This T cell receptor (beta chain) was found in a study of shared clonotypes between healthy human individuals. The CDR3 spans 17 residues. The ends were cut back, 4 bases at V and 4 bases at J, with 23 bases in the middle. The germline gives CDR1 MDHEN, CDR2 SYDVKM. On this clone: Its antigen is as yet unknown.

Sequencing used immunoSEQ multiplex PCR; TCRdb keeps in-frame clones, though not all of them. The sample carries 2,500,000 or so clones, around nine tenths recorded once. Study outcomes and limitations: Naive subsets generally exceeded memory subsets in estimated richness.

The clonotype was recovered from a man aged 18 to 30 in good health. V usage is TRBV28 and J usage is TRBJ2-7; either TRBD1 or TRBD2 may supply D (5 bases each). Source material: naive CD4+ T cells sorted from blood. Subset: CD45RA+ positively selected. CDR3 DNA: TGTGCCAGCAGTTCACTAGAGGGGACCGCTACGTCGTACGAGCAGTACTTC. The encoded protein is CASSSLEGTATSYEQYF.